These 22 T cell receptor beta chains share one sample of origin, sequenced in a study of CD8+ T cells in alopecia areata. Reverse transcription of extracted RNA yielded cDNA, which provided the sequencing template. The repertoire was sequenced with immunoSEQ multiplex PCR; TCRdb's copy has only in-frame clones and lacks some. The table includes hundreds of thousands of clones, 50% to 70% detected once. The source was CD4+ T cells sorted from blood, collected at week 0. Receptors originate from a human donor with alopecia areata.

The rearrangement uses TRBV5-1 and TRBJ2-5, with 12 bases that match TRBD2. Germline loops: CDR1 SGHRS, CDR2 YFSETQ. Losses at the gene ends were 0 bases for V and 0 bases for J; bases not matched to a gene: 3. The CDR3 totals 17 residues. CDR3 in DNA: TGCGCCAGCAGCTTGGAGGGGACTAGCGGGTACCAAGAGACCCAGTACTTC. Its translation: CASSLEGTSGYQETQYF.

CDR3: CASSVAGHRSYNEQFF. The CDR3 bases are TGTGCCAGCAGCGTAGCTGGGCATAGGTCCTACAATGAGCAGTTCTTC. The chain uses TRBV9 and TRBJ2-1; D call uncertain. CDR3 size: 16 residues. Per the germline V gene, CDR1 is SGDLS and CDR2 is YYNGEE. The ends were cut back, 0 bases at V and 1 base at J, with 11 bases in the middle.

The V call is TRBV2, the J call TRBJ2-2; a weak D match, TRBD1 (5 bases). Trimming cost V 8 bases and J 5 bases, with 12 bases left between them. The germline CDR1 and CDR2 sequences are SNHLY and FYNNEI. The CDR3 has 13 amino acids. CDR3 sequence: CASAAGRTGELFF. CDR3 in DNA: TGTGCCAGCGCGGCAGGGCGAACCGGGGAGCTGTTTTTT.

This rearrangement joins TRBV15 to TRBJ1-1; D is undetermined. CDR1 and CDR2 from the germline V gene are LNHNV and YYDKDF (reference sequence). V was cut by 0 bases and J by 11 bases, with 13 bases left in between. CDR3 length equals 13 residues. CDR3 nucleotide sequence: TGTGCCACCAGCAGAGATTGGGCGGTGGGGGCTTTCTTT. As protein: CATSRDWAVGAFF. The full variable domain, with the rest looked up from reference TRBV15 and TRBJ1-1, is DAMVIQNPRYQVTQFGKPVTLSCSQTLNHNVMYWYQQKSSQAPKLLFHYYDKDFNNEADTPDNFQSRRPNTSFCFLDIRSPGLGDTAMYLCATSRDWAVGAFFGQGTRLTVV.

The chain joins TRBV5-1 to TRBJ1-1; the D is unclear. Trimming left V 2 bases short and J 2 bases short, with 10 bases between. CDR3 size: 14 residues. From germline, CDR1 is SGHRS and CDR2 YFSETQ. The CDR3: CASSLTFTNTEAFF. The CDR3 nucleotides are TGCGCCAGCAGCTTAACCTTTACTAACACTGAAGCTTTCTTT.

The sample holds one count of this clone. The chain recombines TRBV2 with TRBJ1-2; D is possibly TRBD1 (6 bases). With 2 bases removed from V and 13 bases from J, the gap between germline ends came to 14 bases. The CDR3 runs 12 residues. Germline V gene lookup returns CDR1 SNHLY and CDR2 FYNNEI. The CDR3 nucleotides are TGTGCCAGCAGTGAACCCCCGTCAGGGGCCACCTTC. This encodes CASSEPPSGATF.

This clone was counted a few times. CDR3 residues: CASSLDGSGYNEQFF. The CDR3 DNA sequence: TGTGCCAGCAGCCTTGACGGTAGCGGTTACAATGAGCAGTTCTTC. The rearrangement links TRBV6-6 to TRBJ2-1, with a tentative D call TRBD2 (6 bases). There are 15 residues in the CDR3. The germline V gene has CDR1 MNHNY and CDR2 SVGAGI (reference sequence). Between the trimmed V and J ends, which lost 6 bases and 4 bases, there was a span of 16 bases.

The chain recombines TRBV9 with TRBJ2-2, with 11 bases that match TRBD2. The germline gives CDR1 SGDLS, CDR2 YYNGEE. J lost 3 bases, V lost 5 bases, and 0 bases had no gene match. The CDR3 is made up of 14 amino acids. The CDR3 reads CASRGLADTGELFF. For the CDR3, the DNA is TGTGCCAGCAGGGGACTAGCGGACACCGGGGAGCTGTTTTTT.

The V gene is TRBV28, the J gene TRBJ2-7; D is uncertain. The CDR3 covers 12 residues. CDR1 and CDR2 from the germline V gene are MDHEN and SYDVKM. The V gene lost 4 bases and the J gene lost 1 base, with 5 bases spanning the gap. CDR3 bases: TGTGCCAGCAGTTCTCTTTCCTACGAGCAGTACTTC. Translation gives CASSSLSYEQYF.

This chain connects TRBV5-4 to TRBJ1-1; D unclear. This CDR3 contains 13 residues. Germline V gene sequence: CDR1 SGHNT, CDR2 YYREEE (reference sequence). The V end lost 5 bases, the J end lost 1 base, and 9 bases lay between the germline ends. This CDR3 reads CASSSTSNTEAFF. CDR3 bases: TGTGCCAGCAGTAGTACGTCGAACACTGAAGCTTTCTTT.

The V and J genes are TRBV29-1 and TRBJ2-7; D is perhaps TRBD1 (5 bases). Trimming removed 4 bases at V and 3 bases at J, with 10 bases between. The CDR3 is 12 amino acids. The germline V gene has CDR1 SQVTM and CDR2 ANQGSEA. The CDR3 sequence: CSVGDRSYEQYF. DNA for the CDR3: TGCAGCGTTGGCGACAGAAGCTACGAGCAGTACTTC.

The chain joins TRBV6-1 to TRBJ1-2, with 8 bases fitting TRBD1. The CDR3 runs to 14 residues. After removal of 7 bases from V and 4 bases from J, the junction contained 8 bases not matched to a gene. Per germline, CDR1 MNHNS and CDR2 SASEGT. The CDR3 sequence: CASTQTGDAYGYTF. The CDR3 nucleotides read TGTGCCAGCACCCAGACAGGGGATGCCTATGGCTACACCTTC.

The chain has TRBV7-2 and TRBJ2-4; 10 bases map to TRBD1. The germline CDR1 and CDR2 sequences are SGHTA and FQGNSA. This CDR3 has 14 residues. The V and J ends lost 3 bases and 7 bases, in that order; junction bases with no gene match: 3. CDR3 coding DNA: TGTGCCAGCAGCTTTAGACAGGGGGCGAACATTCAGTACTTC. This encodes CASSFRQGANIQYF.

This clone occurred a few times. The chain uses TRBV5-8 and TRBJ2-1; D may be TRBD2 (5 bases). The germline gives CDR1 SGHTS, CDR2 YDEGEE. CDR3 length: 14 amino acids. Trimming took off 4 bases at V and 4 bases at J, with 12 bases between the two ends. Here the CDR3 DNA reads TGTGCCAGCAGCATGTCTAGCTGGTACAATGAGCAGTTCTTC. This translates into CASSMSSWYNEQFF.

The rearrangement links TRBV25-1 to TRBJ2-5, with a possible D match to TRBD1 (5 bases). Germline CDR1 MGHDK, CDR2 SYGVNS. CDR3 length: 16 amino acids. The V end was cut by 4 bases, the J end by 5 bases, with 20 bases between. The CDR3 loop reads CASSGASGIGLETQYF. The CDR3 DNA reads TGTGCCAGCAGTGGAGCCTCAGGGATCGGTCTGGAGACCCAGTACTTC.

The CDR3 DNA sequence: TGTGCCTGGAGTTTCGGGACTAGCGGGAGAGGGGAGACCCAGTACTTC. This sequence encodes CAWSFGTSGRGETQYF. The rearrangement uses TRBV30 and TRBJ2-5, with 14 bases lining up with TRBD2. This CDR3 contains 16 residues. Germline-derived CDR1 and CDR2 are GTSNPN and SVGIG (reference sequence). V shed 2 bases, J shed 5 bases, and the junction held 7 bases outside the gene matches.

The CDR3 nucleotides are TGTGCCAGCAGCTTAGCGCCGGACAGGGTGATCAATGAGCAGTTCTTC. Translation gives CASSLAPDRVINEQFF. V gene TRBV7-6 combines with J gene TRBJ2-1, with 8 bases lining up with TRBD1. There are 16 residues in the CDR3. Germline assignment: CDR1 SGHVS and CDR2 FNYEAQ. After removal of 0 bases from V and 6 bases from J, the junction contained 7 bases not matched to a gene. Combining the CDR3 with reference TRBV7-6 and TRBJ2-1 gives the whole variable domain GAGVSQSPRYKVTKRGQDVALRCDPISGHVSLYWYRQALGQGPEFLTYFNYEAQQDKSGLPNDRFSAERPEGSISTLTIQRTEQRDSAMYRCASSLAPDRVINEQFFGPGTRLTVL.

On this clone: Other DNA sequences within the sample encode an identical CDR3. This rearrangement joins TRBV15 to TRBJ1-5, with D possibly TRBD1 on 6 matching bases. Germline V lookup: CDR1 LNHNV, CDR2 YYDKDF (reference sequence). The ends were cut back, 0 bases at V and 4 bases at J, with 10 bases in the middle. The CDR3 is 15 residues long. The CDR3 reads CATSRDGGANQPQHF. CDR3 sequence (DNA): TGTGCCACCAGCAGAGATGGGGGGGCAAATCAGCCCCAGCATTTT.

The chain couples TRBV5-1 to TRBJ1-2; TRBD1 matches 7 bases. This CDR3 spans 18 amino acids. Germline values: CDR1 SGHRS, CDR2 YFSETQ. V shed 4 bases and J 6 bases; nucleotides not matched to a gene: 21. In DNA, the CDR3 is TGCGCCAGCAGCCCATACATCCTCGACAGGGAGCGGATGGATGGCTACACCTTC. Translating it yields CASSPYILDRERMDGYTF.

This clone occurred many times. The chain combines TRBV20-1 with TRBJ1-2; no reliable D call. The V end lost 0 bases, the J end lost 10 bases, and 9 bases lay between the germline ends. The length of the CDR3 is 11 residues. CDR1 is DFQATT and CDR2 is SNEGSKA in the germline V gene (reference sequence). CDR3 nucleotide sequence: TGCAGTGCTAGAGATCCCGGGTCCTACACCTTC. Translation: CSARDPGSYTF.

The chain employs TRBV30 and TRBJ2-7; D remains unclear. CDR1 GTSNPN and CDR2 SVGIG come from the germline V gene (reference sequence). The CDR3 sequence is 14 residues long. V was shortened by 0 bases and J by 2 bases, with 11 bases between the two germline ends. The CDR3 is CAWSVQPLTYEQYF. CDR3 bases: TGTGCCTGGAGTGTACAACCCTTGACCTACGAGCAGTACTTC. The entire variable domain, with the rest obtained from reference TRBV30 and TRBJ2-7, is as follows: SQTIHQWPATLVQPVGSPLSLECTVEGTSNPNLYWYRQAAGRGLQLLFYSVGIGQISSEVPQNLSASRPQDRQFILSSKKLLLSDSGFYLCAWSVQPLTYEQYFGPGTRLTVT.

Written as DNA, the CDR3 is TGTGCCAGTAGCCCCCAGCGGGAGGGCACAGATACGCAGTATTTT. Its translation: CASSPQREGTDTQYF. V is TRBV19 and J is TRBJ2-3; 9 nucleotides agree with TRBD2. CDR1 LNHDA and CDR2 SQIVND come from the germline V gene (reference sequence). The CDR3 consists of 15 residues. V shed 6 bases, J shed 1 base, and the junction held 5 bases outside the gene matches.